These 26 T cell receptor beta chains were all obtained from the same sample, sequenced in a study of T cell responses to AZD1222 COVID-19 vaccine. TCRdb's table, derived via immunoSEQ multiplex PCR, lists solely in-frame clones and lacks some. The table lists 95,000 to 120,000 clones, 89% of them singletons, with roughly 3% in the top ten. Source: peripheral blood, taken on day 0 of MenACWY control vaccination. These receptors were obtained from an adult in good health.

The chain is built from TRBV5-1 and TRBJ2-7; 9 bases are shared with TRBD1. The CDR3 runs to 14 residues. In germline, CDR1 is SGHRS, CDR2 YFSETQ. Trimming removed 4 bases from V and 5 bases from J; junction bases left unmatched: 7. The CDR3 reads CASSRDRERHEQYF. In DNA form, the CDR3 reads TGCGCCAGCAGCCGGGACAGGGAAAGACACGAGCAGTACTTC.

The gene calls are TRBV6-5 and TRBJ2-7, with 7 bases lining up with TRBD1. The germline V gene encodes CDR1 MNHEY and CDR2 SVGAGI. The CDR3 consists of 14 residues. V trimming: 7 bases; J trimming: 2 bases; junction bases outside the gene matches: 8. CDR3 protein: CASTPRGQPYEQYF. The CDR3 nucleotides are TGTGCCAGCACCCCCAGGGGACAGCCCTACGAGCAGTACTTC.

This clone was seen just once. This rearrangement joins TRBV4-3 to TRBJ2-6; D gene unclear. The CDR3 sequence is 17 residues long. Germline CDR1 reads LGHNA; CDR2 reads YSLEER. Deletions cut 0 bases from V and 0 bases from J, with 9 bases between. DNA of the CDR3: TGCGCCAGCAGCCAAGAGATGGCACTCTCTGGGGCCAACGTCCTGACTTTC. Encoded protein: CASSQEMALSGANVLTF.

This rearrangement joins TRBV19 to TRBJ1-1; D is uncertain. CDR3 length equals 13 residues. Germline V lookup: CDR1 LNHDA, CDR2 SQIVND (reference sequence). Trimming stripped 1 base from V and 5 bases from J, with 8 bases between. Here the CDR3 DNA reads TGTGCCAGTAGTATAGGTCTGGGAACTGAAGCTTTCTTT. It is translated as CASSIGLGTEAFF.

This chain joins TRBV19 and TRBJ2-1, with 13 nucleotides matching TRBD2. V lost 0 bases to trimming and J lost 0 bases; unmatched junction nucleotides: 2. This CDR3 has 18 residues. CDR1 is LNHDA, CDR2 SQIVND, per germline (reference sequence). The CDR3 region is CASSIEGTSGDSYNEQFF. The CDR3, as DNA: TGTGCCAGTAGTATAGAGGGGACTAGCGGGGACTCCTACAATGAGCAGTTCTTC. The full variable domain, rest sourced from reference TRBV19 and TRBJ2-1, is DGGITQSPKYLFRKEGQNVTLSCEQNLNHDAMYWYRQDPGQGLRLIYYSQIVNDFQKGDIAEGYSVSREKKESFPLTVTSAQKNPTAFYLCASSIEGTSGDSYNEQFFGPGTRLTVL.

V and J are TRBV19 and TRBJ2-1; D unresolved. The CDR3 runs to 13 residues. V lost 0 bases, J lost 7 bases, and 7 bases lay in between. Germline assignment: CDR1 LNHDA and CDR2 SQIVND (reference sequence). CDR3 amino acids: CASSIEGPNEQFF. The CDR3 bases are TGTGCCAGTAGTATAGAAGGGCCAAATGAGCAGTTCTTC.

The chain links TRBV19 to TRBJ1-6; TRBD1 matches 7 bases. The CDR3 spans 15 residues. The germline gives CDR1 LNHDA, CDR2 SQIVND (reference sequence). J lost 8 bases, V lost 1 base, and 5 bases had no gene match. CDR3 loop: CASSIVRQGDSPLHF. The CDR3 coding sequence is TGTGCCAGTAGTATAGTGAGGCAGGGGGATTCACCCCTCCACTTT.

This clone was seen only once. The CDR3 here is CASSLVGETQYF. CDR3 sequence (DNA): TGCGCCAGCAGCTTGGTGGGGGAGACCCAGTACTTC. The rearrangement uses TRBV5-1 and TRBJ2-5; no clear D. CDR3 length: 12 residues. Germline V gene sequence: CDR1 SGHRS, CDR2 YFSETQ. The V and J ends lost 0 bases and 5 bases respectively, with 5 bases between them.

This chain uses TRBV7-9 with TRBJ1-2, with D maybe TRBD1 (5 bases). Germline CDR1 SEHNR, CDR2 FQNEAQ (reference sequence). V was pared by 6 bases and J by 4 bases, with 18 bases between. CDR3 length equals 15 residues. CDR3 residues: CASRPGGKDVYGYTF. The CDR3 nucleotides are TGTGCCAGCAGACCCGGGGGGAAAGATGTCTATGGCTACACCTTC.

The V and J genes are TRBV24-1 and TRBJ1-2; D gene ambiguous. This CDR3 has 13 residues. Germline V lookup: CDR1 KGHDR, CDR2 SFDVKD. The germline V and J ends were trimmed by 3 bases and 7 bases, with 11 bases remaining between them. The chain's CDR3 is CATSDSLGSGYTF. The CDR3 DNA sequence: TGTGCCACCAGTGATAGTCTGGGGTCTGGCTACACCTTC.

This clone was counted a single time. This chain connects TRBV7-6 to TRBJ2-1, with 12 bases fitting TRBD2. Losses at the gene ends were 3 bases for V and 12 bases for J; bases not matched to a gene: 9. The CDR3 consists of 15 residues. Germline lookup yields CDR1 SGHVS and CDR2 FNYEAQ. The CDR3 DNA follows: TGTGCCAGCAGCTTGTCTCCTAGCGGGGGGGCCTCGCAGTTCTTC. This translates into CASSLSPSGGASQFF.

This chain uses TRBV11-2 with TRBJ1-1; tentatively, D is TRBD1 (6 bases). The CDR3 has 14 residues. V was clipped by 3 bases and J by 1 base, with 9 bases between them. In germline, CDR1 is SGHAT, CDR2 FQNNGV. The CDR3 sequence is CASSFPGQNTEAFF. The CDR3 DNA reads as TGTGCCAGCAGCTTTCCGGGACAGAACACTGAAGCTTTCTTT. Variable domain in full (rest from reference TRBV11-2 and TRBJ1-1): EAGVAQSPRYKIIEKRQSVAFWCNPISGHATLYWYQQILGQGPKLLIQFQNNGVVDDSQLPKDRFSAERLKGVDSTLKIQPAKLEDSAVYLCASSFPGQNTEAFFGQGTRLTVV.

This rearrangement joins TRBV5-6 to TRBJ2-7, with D unclear. CDR1 is SGHDT and CDR2 is YYEEEE in the germline V gene. The V gene lost 0 bases and the J gene lost 2 bases, with 9 bases spanning the gap. The length of the CDR3 is 14 residues. The CDR3 here is CASSLGASAYEQYF. The CDR3 DNA follows: TGTGCCAGCAGCTTGGGTGCCTCCGCCTACGAGCAGTACTTC.

V and J are TRBV14 and TRBJ2-7; 9 nucleotides agree with TRBD1. The junction had 10 bases not matched to a gene; V was cut back by 4 bases and J by 0 bases. This CDR3 has 17 amino acids. Germline CDR1 reads SGHDN; CDR2 reads FVKESK. The CDR3 loop is CASSPFPGQGGSYEQYF. CDR3 nucleotide sequence: TGTGCCAGCAGCCCATTCCCGGGACAGGGAGGCTCCTACGAGCAGTACTTC.

The chain joins TRBV9 to TRBJ1-6; D may be TRBD1 (5 bases). V lost 0 bases and J 10 bases, leaving 14 bases between the germline ends. Germline loops: CDR1 SGDLS, CDR2 YYNGEE. The CDR3 consists of 15 residues. The CDR3 DNA reads TGTGCCAGCAGCGTAGTGGGGGATAAGAGGTCACCCCTCCACTTT. It encodes CASSVVGDKRSPLHF.

The chain couples TRBV25-1 to TRBJ2-1; a weak D match, TRBD2 (6 bases). V lost 4 bases and J 9 bases, leaving 19 bases between the germline ends. Germline-derived CDR1 and CDR2 are MGHDK and SYGVNS. The CDR3 runs 15 residues. The CDR3 DNA reads TGTGCCAGCAGTGCCCACGGGGAGGTGGGGCGTGAGCAGTTCTTC. Translating it yields CASSAHGEVGREQFF.

V and J are TRBV28 and TRBJ1-3; TRBD1 is a possible D gene (5 bases). CDR3 length equals 16 residues. Germline CDR1 and CDR2: MDHEN and SYDVKM. The V end lost 6 bases, the J end lost 0 bases, and 15 bases lay between the germline ends. The chain's CDR3 is CASRVQQGSSGNTIYF. The CDR3 region has the DNA TGTGCCAGCAGGGTTCAGCAGGGCTCCTCTGGAAACACCATATATTTT.

The chain has TRBV4-1 and TRBJ2-1; 7 bases agree with TRBD1. The CDR3 has 14 amino acids. The germline CDR1 and CDR2 sequences are MGHRA and YSYEKL. The trim removed 1 base at V and 9 bases at J, leaving 6 bases unmatched. CDR3 DNA: TGCGCCAGCAGCCAAGGACAGGGTTCTACTGAGCAGTTCTTC. Amino acid sequence: CASSQGQGSTEQFF.

This clone was observed once. Here the CDR3 DNA reads TGTGCCAGCAGTTACTCGACGTCCAGGGGCGTTTATGGCTACACCTTC. It specifies CASSYSTSRGVYGYTF. The chain has TRBV6-5 and TRBJ1-2; tentatively, D is TRBD1 (6 bases). Trimming pared 0 bases from V and 5 bases from J, leaving 16 bases between. CDR1 is MNHEY, CDR2 SVGAGI, per germline. This CDR3 is built from 16 residues.

The chain employs TRBV4-1 and TRBJ1-1, with D possibly TRBD1 on 6 matching bases. The V and J ends lost 1 base and 0 bases respectively, with 12 bases between them. The CDR3 covers 16 residues. Germline V gene data show CDR1 as MGHRA and CDR2 as YSYEKL. The CDR3: CASSQVRGGLNTEAFF. The CDR3 bases are TGCGCCAGCAGCCAAGTGAGAGGGGGGTTGAACACTGAAGCTTTCTTT.

The chain joins TRBV18 to TRBJ2-7, with 8 positions matching TRBD1. V trimming: 4 bases; J trimming: 3 bases; junction bases outside the gene matches: 8. The CDR3 consists of 15 residues. From germline, CDR1 is KGHSH and CDR2 LQKENI. The CDR3 region has the DNA TGTGCCAGCTCACTTCATGCAGGGACAGGCTACGAGCAGTACTTC. This codes for CASSLHAGTGYEQYF.

Turning to this clone: The junction differs from germline at one of its ends, possibly a read error. The chain combines TRBV5-6 with TRBJ2-2; 8 bases map to TRBD2. Germline loops: CDR1 SGHDT, CDR2 YYEEEE. The CDR3 is 13 residues long. The CDR3 reads CASSVGWRGELFF. DNA for the CDR3: TGTGCCAGCAGCGTAGGATGGCGGGGGGAGTTGTTTTTT.

The chain recombines TRBV6-1 with TRBJ1-3; D is possibly TRBD1 (5 bases). Trimming took 2 bases from V and 4 from J, leaving 15 bases between them. This CDR3 spans 16 amino acids. The germline gives CDR1 MNHNS, CDR2 SASEGT. As DNA, the CDR3 is TGTGCCAGCAGTGAATTCGCGGCCTCAGGGGGAAACACCATATATTTT. Protein sequence: CASSEFAASGGNTIYF.

The chain recombines TRBV7-2 with TRBJ1-6, with TRBD1 identical over 9 bases. The V gene end was trimmed by 6 bases and the J gene end by 8 bases; junction bases not matched to a gene: 5. The length of the CDR3 is 14 residues. Germline CDR1 and CDR2: SGHTA and FQGNSA. CDR3: CASSPGTGHSPLHF. DNA for the CDR3: TGTGCCAGCAGTCCCGGGACAGGGCATTCACCCCTCCACTTT.

This chain connects TRBV10-3 to TRBJ1-6; D not resolved. This CDR3 is 15 amino acids long. The V end was cut by 5 bases, the J end by 0 bases, with 8 bases between. Germline V gene data show CDR1 as ENHRY and CDR2 as SYGVKD. The CDR3 DNA is TGTGCCATCAGTTTTCAGAGCTCCTATAATTCACCCCTCCACTTT. Protein product: CAISFQSSYNSPLHF.

The gene calls are TRBV28 and TRBJ1-1; D remains ambiguous. The V and J ends lost 4 bases and 7 bases respectively, with 7 bases between them. CDR3 length equals 11 residues. Germline-derived CDR1 and CDR2 are MDHEN and SYDVKM. CDR3 in DNA: TGTGCCAGCAGTTCTGGACGTGAAGCTTTCTTT. Protein: CASSSGREAFF.